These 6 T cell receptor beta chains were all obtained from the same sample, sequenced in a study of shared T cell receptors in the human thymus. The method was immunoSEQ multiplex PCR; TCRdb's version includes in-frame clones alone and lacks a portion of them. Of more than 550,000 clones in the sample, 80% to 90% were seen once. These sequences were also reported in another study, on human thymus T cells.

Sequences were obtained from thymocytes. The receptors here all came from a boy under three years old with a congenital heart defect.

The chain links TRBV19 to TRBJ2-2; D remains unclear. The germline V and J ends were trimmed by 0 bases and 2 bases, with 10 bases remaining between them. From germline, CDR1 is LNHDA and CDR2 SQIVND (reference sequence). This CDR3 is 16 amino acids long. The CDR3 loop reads CASSIDGQINTGELFF. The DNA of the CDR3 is TGTGCCAGTAGTATAGATGGGCAGATAAACACCGGGGAGCTGTTTTTT.

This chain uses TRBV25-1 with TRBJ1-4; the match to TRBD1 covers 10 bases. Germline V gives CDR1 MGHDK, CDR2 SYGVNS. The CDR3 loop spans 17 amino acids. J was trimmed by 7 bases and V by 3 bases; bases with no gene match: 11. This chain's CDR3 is CASSEVGTGEVGEKLFF. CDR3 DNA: TGTGCCAGCAGTGAGGTGGGGACAGGGGAGGTGGGTGAAAAACTGTTTTTT. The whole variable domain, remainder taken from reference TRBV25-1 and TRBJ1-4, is EADIYQTPRYLVIGTGKKITLECSQTMGHDKMYWYQQDPGMELHLIHYSYGVNSTEKGDLSSESTVSRIRTEHFPLTLESARPSHTSQYLCASSEVGTGEVGEKLFFGSGTQLSVL.

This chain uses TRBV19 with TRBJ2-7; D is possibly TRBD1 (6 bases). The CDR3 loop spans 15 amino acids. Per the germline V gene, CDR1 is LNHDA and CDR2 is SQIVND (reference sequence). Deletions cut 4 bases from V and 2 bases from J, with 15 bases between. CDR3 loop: CASSKGQGKAYEQYF. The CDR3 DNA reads TGTGCCAGTAGTAAAGGGCAGGGGAAGGCCTACGAGCAGTACTTC.

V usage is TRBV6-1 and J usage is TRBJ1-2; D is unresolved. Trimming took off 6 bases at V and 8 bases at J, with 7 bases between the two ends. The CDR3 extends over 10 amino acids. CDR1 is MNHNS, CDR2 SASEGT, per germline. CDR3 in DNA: TGTGCCAGCAGGGAGCGGGGCTACACCTTC. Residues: CASRERGYTF.

The CDR3 spells CASTQGQAPYEQYF. The CDR3 region has the DNA TGTGCCAGCACCCAGGGACAGGCCCCCTACGAGCAGTACTTC. This rearrangement joins TRBV28 to TRBJ2-7, with 8 nucleotides matching TRBD1. CDR1 is MDHEN, CDR2 SYDVKM, per germline. The CDR3 is made up of 14 amino acids. J lost 2 bases, V lost 7 bases, and 7 bases had no gene match.

The CDR3 reads CASSLGQEEGGEAFF. Written as DNA, the CDR3 is TGTGCCAGCAGCTTAGGACAGGAGGAAGGTGGTGAAGCTTTCTTT. The V call is TRBV7-9, the J call TRBJ1-1, with D maybe TRBD1 (6 bases). Trimming left V 1 base short and J 7 bases short, with 16 bases between. This CDR3 has 15 residues. The germline gives CDR1 SEHNR, CDR2 FQNEAQ (reference sequence).